The 22 T cell receptor beta chains below come from one sample, sequenced in a study of cytomegalovirus exposure and HLA in healthy donors. Libraries were prepared by immunoSEQ multiplex PCR; TCRdb keeps only in-frame clonotypes and omits some of them. The profile covers about 120,000 clones, with approximately 87% appearing a single time and around 6% taken by the ten largest. Sample: PBMCs. Receptors originate from a woman between 18 and 30 years old in good health and CMV-seropositive.

V and J are TRBV2 and TRBJ1-1, with D perhaps TRBD1 (6 bases). The V gene lost 6 bases and the J gene lost 0 bases, with 17 bases spanning the gap. The CDR3 has 16 residues. Germline-derived CDR1 and CDR2 are SNHLY and FYNNEI. DNA for the CDR3: TGTGCCAGCAGCAGGACAGCCGTAACAATGAACACTGAAGCTTTCTTT. Translation gives CASSRTAVTMNTEAFF. Full variable domain (outside the CDR3, taken from reference TRBV2 and TRBJ1-1): EPEVTQTPSHQVTQMGQEVILRCVPISNHLYFYWYRQILGQKVEFLVSFYNNEISEKSEIFDDQFSVERPDGSNFTLKIRSTKLEDSAMYFCASSRTAVTMNTEAFFGQGTRLTVV.

The chain carries TRBV6-1 and TRBJ1-1; weak D call: TRBD1 (5 bases). The CDR3 covers 15 residues. Germline V gene lookup returns CDR1 MNHNS and CDR2 SASEGT. V lost 11 bases and J 4 bases, leaving 23 bases between the germline ends. The CDR3 DNA reads TGTGCCGTAACCGGGACTTTTACCCGGGGCACTGAAGCTTTCTTT. Its translation is CAVTGTFTRGTEAFF.

The chain uses TRBV6-5 and TRBJ1-2; D gene ambiguous. The germline V gene encodes CDR1 MNHEY and CDR2 SVGAGI. Trimming shortened V by 4 bases and J by 8 bases, and 11 bases separated the two germline ends. This CDR3 spans 12 amino acids. CDR3 bases: TGTGCCAGCAGTTCGGGCCGAGGGGGCTACACCTTC. Protein: CASSSGRGGYTF.

The chain has TRBV27 and TRBJ2-2; 8 bases are a match to TRBD1. CDR3 length equals 15 residues. CDR1 and CDR2 from the germline V gene are MNHEY and SMNVEV (reference sequence). The V segment lost 4 bases and the J segment 5 bases; nucleotides outside the gene matches: 6. CDR3 DNA sequence: TGTGCCAGCAGTTCAACGACAGGGGTAACCGGGGAGCTGTTTTTT. This gives the protein CASSSTTGVTGELFF.

This sequence joins TRBV6-6 and TRBJ1-2, with 9 bases that match TRBD1. Germline V gene sequence: CDR1 MNHNY, CDR2 SVGAGI (reference sequence). V was pared by 6 bases and J by 7 bases, with 6 bases of the junction left unmatched. The length of the CDR3 is 13 residues. CDR3 nucleotides: TGTGCCAGCAGACCACAGGGGGCGGGTGGCTACACCTTC. This codes for CASRPQGAGGYTF.

This rearrangement joins TRBV7-8 to TRBJ1-5; 8 bases map to TRBD1. This CDR3 is 16 amino acids long. J was trimmed by 1 base and V by 5 bases; bases with no gene match: 7. Germline CDR1 is SGHVS and CDR2 is FQNEAQ. CDR3 region: CASSQRQGISNQPQHF. CDR3 nucleotides: TGTGCCAGCAGCCAAAGACAGGGGATCAGCAATCAGCCCCAGCATTTT.

The CDR3: CASSQDQVRQEGVQPQHF. CDR3 nucleotide sequence: TGCGCCAGCAGCCAAGATCAAGTCAGACAGGAAGGTGTCCAGCCCCAGCATTTT. J is TRBJ1-5 and V is TRBV4-1, with a possible D match to TRBD1 (6 bases). Trimming removed 0 bases at V and 7 bases at J, with 22 bases between. This CDR3 contains 18 residues. Germline V gene data show CDR1 as MGHRA and CDR2 as YSYEKL.

The chain links TRBV30 to TRBJ1-2, with 11 bases lining up with TRBD1. J gave up 4 bases and V 8 bases, and 9 bases lay outside the gene matches. There are 14 residues in the CDR3. Germline V gene data show CDR1 as GTSNPN and CDR2 as SVGIG (reference sequence). DNA of the CDR3: TGTGCCGGAACTTGGACAGGGGGCAGCTATGGCTACACCTTC. Amino acids: CAGTWTGGSYGYTF.

The chain links TRBV6-6 to TRBJ1-1; 8 bases fit TRBD1. The J segment lost 6 bases and the V segment lost 2 bases, leaving 5 bases of the junction unmatched. Germline lookup yields CDR1 MNHNY and CDR2 SVGAGI (reference sequence). The CDR3 covers 14 residues. The chain's CDR3 is CASSYPTGAAEAFF. Here the CDR3 DNA reads TGTGCCAGCAGTTACCCGACAGGGGCGGCTGAAGCTTTCTTT.

The gene calls are TRBV11-2 and TRBJ2-1; 7 bases map to TRBD1. There are 14 residues in the CDR3. The germline gives CDR1 SGHAT, CDR2 FQNNGV. Trimming removed 1 base from V and 10 bases from J; junction bases left unmatched: 7. This CDR3 is CASSLGRQGGEQFF. As DNA, the CDR3 is TGTGCCAGCAGCTTAGGGAGACAGGGCGGGGAGCAGTTCTTC.

The CDR3 loop reads CASSERQGGGNTIYF. The CDR3, as DNA: TGTGCCAGCAGCGAACGACAGGGCGGTGGAAACACCATATATTTT. V usage is TRBV28 and J usage is TRBJ1-3; TRBD1 matches at 7 bases. V lost 6 bases to trimming and J lost 3 bases; unmatched junction nucleotides: 8. From germline, CDR1 is MDHEN and CDR2 SYDVKM. The CDR3 is 15 residues long.

V and J are TRBV7-9 and TRBJ1-2, with 10 bases that match TRBD1. This CDR3 is built from 15 residues. Germline V CDR1 and CDR2: SEHNR, FQNEAQ (reference sequence). V lost 5 bases, J lost 3 bases, and 6 bases stayed unmatched. The CDR3, as DNA: TGTGCCAGCAGCCACGGACAGGGGGTTGACTATGGCTACACCTTC. Amino acid sequence: CASSHGQGVDYGYTF.

The chain combines TRBV19 with TRBJ2-7; weak D call: TRBD1 (6 bases). Trimming pared 10 bases from V and 2 bases from J, leaving 15 bases between. The CDR3 is 13 amino acids. CDR1 is LNHDA, CDR2 SQIVND, per germline (reference sequence). CDR3 coding DNA: TGTGCCACCTCCAGGGGTCCTGCCTACGAGCAGTACTTC. This sequence encodes CATSRGPAYEQYF.

At least ten counts were recorded for this clone. The J gene is TRBJ2-1, the V gene TRBV7-9; 13 bases match TRBD2. The V gene end was trimmed by 5 bases and the J gene end by 5 bases; junction bases not matched to a gene: 9. This CDR3 has 17 residues. CDR1 is SEHNR, CDR2 FQNEAQ, per germline (reference sequence). Here the CDR3 reads CASSPRRLAGGHNEQFF. The CDR3 coding sequence is TGTGCCAGCAGCCCCCGAAGACTAGCGGGAGGACACAATGAGCAGTTCTTC.

V is TRBV5-6 and J is TRBJ2-3; D possibly corresponds to TRBD1 (5 bases). The ends were cut back, 4 bases at V and 3 bases at J, with 12 bases in the middle. Germline CDR1 is SGHDT and CDR2 is YYEEEE. The CDR3 has 14 residues. CDR3 sequence reads: CASSPSRGTDTQYF. CDR3 coding DNA: TGTGCCAGCAGCCCCTCAAGGGGAACAGATACGCAGTATTTT. The full variable domain, with the rest looked up from reference TRBV5-6 and TRBJ2-3, is DAGVTQSPTHLIKTRGQQVTLRCSPKSGHDTVSWYQQALGQGPQFIFQYYEEEERQRGNFPDRFSGHQFPNYSSELNVNALLLGDSALYLCASSPSRGTDTQYFGPGTRLTVL.

The V and J genes are TRBV9 and TRBJ2-3; TRBD1 matches 7 bases. Germline trimming cut 0 bases from V and 2 bases from J; bases unmatched to any gene: 6. This CDR3 has 16 amino acids. From germline, CDR1 is SGDLS and CDR2 YYNGEE. The CDR3 bases are TGTGCCAGCAGCGTAGGACGGGACAGCTACACAGATACGCAGTATTTT. Its protein product is CASSVGRDSYTDTQYF. The whole variable domain, remainder taken from reference TRBV9 and TRBJ2-3, is DSGVTQTPKHLITATGQRVTLRCSPRSGDLSVYWYQQSLDQGLQFLIQYYNGEERAKGNILERFSAQQFPDLHSELNLSSLELGDSALYFCASSVGRDSYTDTQYFGPGTRLTVL.

The chain carries TRBV19 and TRBJ2-7; TRBD1 agrees at 8 bases. CDR1 and CDR2 from the germline V gene are LNHDA and SQIVND (reference sequence). The CDR3 spans 15 residues. V was clipped by 5 bases and J by 3 bases; unmatched bases: 9. CDR3 in DNA: TGTGCCAGTAGTCTCACCGGGACAGGACTCTACGAGCAGTACTTC. Its translation is CASSLTGTGLYEQYF. Filled out from reference TRBV19 and TRBJ2-7, the complete variable domain reads DGGITQSPKYLFRKEGQNVTLSCEQNLNHDAMYWYRQDPGQGLRLIYYSQIVNDFQKGDIAEGYSVSREKKESFPLTVTSAQKNPTAFYLCASSLTGTGLYEQYFGPGTRLTVT.

The gene calls are TRBV5-4 and TRBJ2-5; D is perhaps TRBD1 (6 bases). The DNA end is a closer match to TRBJ2-7, so the J assignment may be wrong. The CDR3 extends over 14 amino acids. Germline assignment: CDR1 SGHNT and CDR2 YYREEE (reference sequence). The CDR3 DNA is TGTGCCAGCAGCTTGGCGGGACAACCCTACGAGCAGTACTTC. This codes for CASSLAGQPYEQYF.

The V call is TRBV25-1, the J call TRBJ1-1, with a tentative D call TRBD1 (6 bases). CDR1 is MGHDK, CDR2 SYGVNS, per germline. V gave up 2 bases and J gave up 5 bases, with 15 bases separating them. The CDR3 totals 15 residues. The CDR3, as DNA: TGTGCCAGCAGTGAAAGGGGGGGACGGGGAACTGAAGCTTTCTTT. Translated, it gives CASSERGGRGTEAFF. The full variable domain, its missing parts supplied by reference TRBV25-1 and TRBJ1-1, is EADIYQTPRYLVIGTGKKITLECSQTMGHDKMYWYQQDPGMELHLIHYSYGVNSTEKGDLSSESTVSRIRTEHFPLTLESARPSHTSQYLCASSERGGRGTEAFFGQGTRLTVV.

The sample holds one count of this clone. The rearrangement joins TRBV11-3 to TRBJ1-1, with D perhaps matching TRBD1 (6 bases). The CDR3 has 15 amino acids. Trimming stripped 4 bases from V and 6 bases from J, with 18 bases between. Germline-derived CDR1 and CDR2 are SGHNT and YENEEA. CDR3 coding DNA: TGTGCCAGCAGCTCCCCCGGGACAAAGGACGCTGAAGCTTTCTTT. It translates to CASSSPGTKDAEAFF.

The genes are TRBV11-2 and TRBJ1-5; 7 nucleotides agree with TRBD1. The V gene end was trimmed by 5 bases and the J gene end by 0 bases; junction bases not matched to a gene: 10. Looked up from germline, CDR1 is SGHAT and CDR2 is FQNNGV. The CDR3 length is 17 residues. CDR3 nucleotides: TGTGCCAGCAGCCCCTCGGGACAGATCGATAGCAATCAGCCCCAGCATTTT. Its protein product is CASSPSGQIDSNQPQHF. The complete variable domain, with remaining parts taken from reference TRBV11-2 and TRBJ1-5, reads EAGVAQSPRYKIIEKRQSVAFWCNPISGHATLYWYQQILGQGPKLLIQFQNNGVVDDSQLPKDRFSAERLKGVDSTLKIQPAKLEDSAVYLCASSPSGQIDSNQPQHFGDGTRLSIL.

The chain employs TRBV6-5 and TRBJ1-1, with a weak D call TRBD1 (6 bases). Per the germline V gene, CDR1 is MNHEY and CDR2 is SVGAGI. V dropped 3 bases and J dropped 1 base, with 9 bases sitting between them. The CDR3 length is 14 residues. The CDR3 sequence is CASSYEQGNTEAFF. The DNA of the CDR3 is TGTGCCAGCAGTTATGAACAGGGGAACACTGAAGCTTTCTTT.